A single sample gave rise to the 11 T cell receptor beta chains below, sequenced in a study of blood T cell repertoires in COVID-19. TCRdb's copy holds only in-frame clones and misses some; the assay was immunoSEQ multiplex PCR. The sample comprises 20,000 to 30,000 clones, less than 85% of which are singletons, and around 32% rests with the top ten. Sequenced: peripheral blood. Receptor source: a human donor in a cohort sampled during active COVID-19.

CDR3 loop: CASRSYGAATEAFF. The CDR3 bases are TGTGCCAGCAGGTCGTACGGCGCGGCCACTGAAGCTTTCTTT. The V call is TRBV28, the J call TRBJ1-1; D remains unclear. CDR3 length: 14 amino acids. V lost 6 bases, J lost 4 bases, and 15 bases lay in between. The germline gives CDR1 MDHEN, CDR2 SYDVKM.

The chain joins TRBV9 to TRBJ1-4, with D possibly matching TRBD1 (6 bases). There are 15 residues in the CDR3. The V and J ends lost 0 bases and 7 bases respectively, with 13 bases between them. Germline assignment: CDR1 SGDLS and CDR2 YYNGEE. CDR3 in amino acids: CASSVDGGSGEKLFF. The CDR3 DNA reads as TGTGCCAGCAGCGTAGATGGGGGCTCGGGTGAAAAACTGTTTTTT.

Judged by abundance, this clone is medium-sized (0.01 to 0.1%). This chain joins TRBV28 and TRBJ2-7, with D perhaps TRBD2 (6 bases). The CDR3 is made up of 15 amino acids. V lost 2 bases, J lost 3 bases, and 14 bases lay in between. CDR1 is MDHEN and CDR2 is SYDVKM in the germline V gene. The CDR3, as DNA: TGTGCCAGCAGTTTACTCGGGGGACCGATCTACGAGCAGTACTTC. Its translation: CASSLLGGPIYEQYF.

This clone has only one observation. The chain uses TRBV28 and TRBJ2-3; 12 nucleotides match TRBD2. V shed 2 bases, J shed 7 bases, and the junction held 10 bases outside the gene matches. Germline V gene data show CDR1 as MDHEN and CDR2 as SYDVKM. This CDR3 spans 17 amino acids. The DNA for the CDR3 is TGTGCCAGCAGTTTACGAGCTAGCGGGAGGGCCTGGAATACGCAGTATTTT. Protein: CASSLRASGRAWNTQYF.

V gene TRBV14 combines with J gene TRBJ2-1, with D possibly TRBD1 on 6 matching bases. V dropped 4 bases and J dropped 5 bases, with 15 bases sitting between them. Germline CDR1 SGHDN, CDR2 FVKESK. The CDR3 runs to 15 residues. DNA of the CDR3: TGTGCCAGCAGCCTCGTAGGGACACGGAACAATGAGCAGTTCTTC. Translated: CASSLVGTRNNEQFF.

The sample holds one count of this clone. The CDR3 sequence is CAWSVGATNQPQHF. CDR3 in DNA: TGTGCCTGGAGTGTGGGGGCCACCAATCAGCCCCAGCATTTT. The J gene is TRBJ1-5, the V gene TRBV30, with D tentatively TRBD1 (6 bases). Germline V gives CDR1 GTSNPN, CDR2 SVGIG (reference sequence). This CDR3 has 14 residues. V lost 0 bases and J lost 3, with 9 bases in between.

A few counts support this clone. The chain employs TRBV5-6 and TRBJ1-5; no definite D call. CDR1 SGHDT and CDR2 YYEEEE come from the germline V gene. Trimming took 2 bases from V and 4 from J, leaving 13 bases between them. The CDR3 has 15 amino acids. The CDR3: CASSFRGVKNQPQHF. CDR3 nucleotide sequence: TGTGCCAGCAGCTTTCGCGGAGTGAAGAATCAGCCCCAGCATTTT.

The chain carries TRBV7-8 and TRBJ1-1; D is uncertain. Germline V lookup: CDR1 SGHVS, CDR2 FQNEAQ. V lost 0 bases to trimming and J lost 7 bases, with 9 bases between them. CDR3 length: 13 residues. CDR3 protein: CASSLAREYEAFF. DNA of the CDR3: TGTGCCAGCAGCTTAGCACGGGAGTATGAAGCTTTCTTT.

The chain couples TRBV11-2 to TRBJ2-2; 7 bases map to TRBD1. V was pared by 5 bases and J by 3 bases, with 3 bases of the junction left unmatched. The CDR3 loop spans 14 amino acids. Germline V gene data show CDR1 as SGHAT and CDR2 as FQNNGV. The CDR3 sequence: CASSPGGYTGELFF. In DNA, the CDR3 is TGTGCCAGCAGCCCAGGGGGATACACCGGGGAGCTGTTTTTT.

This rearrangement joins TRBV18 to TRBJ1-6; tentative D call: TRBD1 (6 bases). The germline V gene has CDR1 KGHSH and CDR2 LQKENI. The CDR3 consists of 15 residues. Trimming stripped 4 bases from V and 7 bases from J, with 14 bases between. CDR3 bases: TGTGCCAGCTCACTATCAGGGGACCACAATTCACCCCTCCACTTT. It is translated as CASSLSGDHNSPLHF.

CDR3 in DNA: TGTGCCACCAGCAGAGATCGGGGTTTGGCGGGAGAGACCCAGTACTTC. The encoded protein is CATSRDRGLAGETQYF. This rearrangement joins TRBV15 to TRBJ2-5, with a weak D call TRBD2 (5 bases). This CDR3 region has 16 residues. Germline V gene sequence: CDR1 LNHNV, CDR2 YYDKDF (reference sequence). V shed 0 bases and J shed 4 bases, with 15 bases lying between them.